The next 22 T cell receptor beta chains were all read from a single sample in a study of cytomegalovirus exposure and HLA in healthy donors. PCR involved 60 Vbeta and 13 Jbeta primers. Profiled with immunoSEQ multiplex PCR; TCRdb holds only in-frame clones, not every one. This sample yields about 130,000 clones, of which 70% to 85% are seen a single time; 1.5% to 2% belongs to the top ten. Sequenced sample: PBMCs. These receptors were obtained from a boy younger than 18 in good health and CMV-seronegative.

The chain is built from TRBV7-2 and TRBJ2-5, with D maybe TRBD1 (5 bases). The CDR3 has 13 residues. Germline V gives CDR1 SGHTA, CDR2 FQGNSA. Deletions cut 5 bases from V and 5 bases from J, with 12 bases between. The CDR3 loop is CASSRPKGETQYF. The DNA for the CDR3 is TGTGCCAGCAGCCGACCCAAGGGGGAGACCCAGTACTTC. Full variable domain (remainder filled in from reference TRBV7-2 and TRBJ2-5): GAGVSQSPSNKVTEKGKDVELRCDPISGHTALYWYRQSLGQGLEFLIYFQGNSAPDKSGLPSDRFSAERTGGSVSTLTIQRTQQEDSAVYLCASSRPKGETQYFGPGTRLLVL.

The genes are TRBV2 and TRBJ2-1; possibly TRBD2 for D (5 bases). The germline V and J ends were trimmed by 5 bases and 0 bases, with 11 bases remaining between them. The V gene's germline CDR1 is SNHLY and CDR2 FYNNEI. CDR3 length equals 15 residues. The CDR3 DNA is TGTGCCAGCAGTTTACTAGGAAGCTCCTACAATGAGCAGTTCTTC. This sequence encodes CASSLLGSSYNEQFF.

This chain joins TRBV19 and TRBJ2-2; TRBD1 matches at 8 bases. Per the germline V gene, CDR1 is LNHDA and CDR2 is SQIVND (reference sequence). J was trimmed by 2 bases and V by 9 bases; bases with no gene match: 8. The CDR3 totals 15 residues. CDR3 loop: CASEWGTGNTGELFF. CDR3 in DNA: TGTGCCAGCGAATGGGGGACAGGTAACACCGGGGAGCTGTTTTTT.

The rearrangement uses TRBV7-6 and TRBJ2-2; 11 nucleotides line up with TRBD2. This CDR3 has 16 amino acids. The V gene end was trimmed by 5 bases and the J gene end by 6 bases; junction bases not matched to a gene: 8. CDR1 and CDR2 from the germline V gene are SGHVS and FNYEAQ. The DNA of the CDR3 is TGTGCCAGCAGCCAGATAGCGGGGGGGCCGTCCGGGGAGCTGTTTTTT. Encoded protein: CASSQIAGGPSGELFF.

The genes are TRBV12-5 and TRBJ1-1; D perhaps matches TRBD1 (5 bases). Between the trimmed V and J ends, which lost 2 bases and 3 bases, there was a span of 25 bases. The CDR3 contains 19 residues. Germline CDR1 and CDR2: LGHNT and FRNRAP. The CDR3 DNA follows: TGTGCTAGTGGTTTGCCGTTACGCGGGGGAGGGGCCGGGGACACTGAAGCTTTCTTT. Translated, it gives CASGLPLRGGGAGDTEAFF.

This sequence joins TRBV7-9 and TRBJ1-1; 9 bases map to TRBD1. This CDR3 has 15 amino acids. Unmatched junction bases numbered 7, after V lost 3 bases and J lost 5 bases. Germline V gene lookup returns CDR1 SEHNR and CDR2 FQNEAQ (reference sequence). The CDR3 protein is CASSFTGGAGTEAFF. CDR3 coding DNA: TGTGCCAGCAGCTTCACAGGGGGCGCTGGGACTGAAGCTTTCTTT.

This chain links TRBV6-5 with TRBJ1-5; 10 positions agree with TRBD1. Per the germline V gene, CDR1 is MNHEY and CDR2 is SVGAGI. The CDR3 contains 15 residues. Losses at the gene ends were 6 bases for V and 3 bases for J; bases not matched to a gene: 5. The CDR3 here is CASSRTGGTNQPQHF. The CDR3 DNA reads as TGTGCCAGCAGCCGGACAGGGGGGACCAATCAGCCCCAGCATTTT.

J is TRBJ1-5 and V is TRBV28, with TRBD1 identical over 9 bases. The CDR3 runs to 17 residues. Trimming took 6 bases from V and 1 from J; bases not matched to a gene: 10. Per the germline V gene, CDR1 is MDHEN and CDR2 is SYDVKM. The CDR3 nucleotides read TGTGCCAGCAGCCGGGACAGGGAAGGTTCAAGCAATCAGCCCCAGCATTTT. It is translated as CASSRDREGSSNQPQHF.

This chain connects TRBV19 to TRBJ2-1, with D uncertain. Germline V CDR1 and CDR2: LNHDA, SQIVND (reference sequence). The CDR3 totals 11 residues. The ends were cut back, 4 bases at V and 7 bases at J, with 5 bases in the middle. The CDR3 protein is CASSTANEQFF. The CDR3 DNA follows: TGTGCCAGTAGTACCGCGAATGAGCAGTTCTTC.

The sample holds one count of this clone. The chain employs TRBV27 and TRBJ2-5, with D possibly being TRBD2 (6 bases). Trimming removed 2 bases from V and 5 bases from J, with 15 bases in between. The CDR3 covers 15 residues. Germline CDR1 and CDR2: MNHEY and SMNVEV (reference sequence). In nucleotides, the CDR3 is TGTGCCAGCAGTTTACGGCGGGATATCTGGGAGACCCAGTACTTC. Its protein is CASSLRRDIWETQYF.

V usage is TRBV18 and J usage is TRBJ1-1, with 9 bases aligning to TRBD1. The germline gives CDR1 KGHSH, CDR2 LQKENI. V gave up 3 bases and J gave up 4 bases; unmatched junction bases: 9. The CDR3 has 16 amino acids. CDR3 coding DNA: TGTGCCAGCTCACCTAGACCGGGACAGGGTGGCACTGAAGCTTTCTTT. Its translation: CASSPRPGQGGTEAFF.

This clone appeared a single time. The gene calls are TRBV6-1 and TRBJ2-5; D not resolved. The CDR3 has 12 amino acids. Deletions cut 8 bases from V and 1 base from J, with 8 bases between. In germline, CDR1 is MNHNS, CDR2 SASEGT. As DNA, the CDR3 is TGTGCCAGCTTCTACGGCCAAGAGACCCAGTACTTC. Residues: CASFYGQETQYF.

A note on this clone: One end of the junction varies from germline; a read error may be responsible. The CDR3 loop is CASSRGQGGGYPF. CDR3 in DNA: TGTGCCAGCAGCCGGGGACAGGGGGGTGGCTACCCCTTC. The genes are TRBV6-5 and TRBJ1-2; TRBD1 matches 11 bases. Germline V CDR1 and CDR2: MNHEY, SVGAGI. The CDR3 loop spans 13 amino acids.

The chain employs TRBV9 and TRBJ2-1; 8 positions match TRBD2. The CDR3 is 17 amino acids. V shed 4 bases and J 8 bases; nucleotides not matched to a gene: 17. Per the germline V gene, CDR1 is SGDLS and CDR2 is YYNGEE. The CDR3 bases are TGTGCCAGCAGCCTAAGTAAGGCTAGCGGGTCGGGCGATGAGCAGTTCTTC. Its protein is CASSLSKASGSGDEQFF. Full variable domain (rest looked up from reference TRBV9 and TRBJ2-1): DSGVTQTPKHLITATGQRVTLRCSPRSGDLSVYWYQQSLDQGLQFLIQYYNGEERAKGNILERFSAQQFPDLHSELNLSSLELGDSALYFCASSLSKASGSGDEQFFGPGTRLTVL.

The V call is TRBV27, the J call TRBJ1-1; 8 bases map to TRBD1. CDR3 size: 13 residues. Germline CDR1 reads MNHEY; CDR2 reads SMNVEV (reference sequence). The J segment lost 3 bases and the V segment lost 7 bases, leaving 4 bases of the junction unmatched. CDR3 bases: TGTGCCAGCAAATCGGGACAGGACACTGAAGCTTTCTTT. The encoded protein is CASKSGQDTEAFF.

This chain uses TRBV27 with TRBJ1-2; D not resolved. The CDR3 has 16 residues. Germline lookup yields CDR1 MNHEY and CDR2 SMNVEV (reference sequence). V gave up 1 base and J gave up 8 bases, with 20 bases separating them. CDR3 sequence: CASSLLPEVGPGGYTF. CDR3 DNA: TGTGCCAGCAGTTTATTACCAGAGGTGGGCCCGGGGGGCTACACCTTC.

The V and J genes are TRBV27 and TRBJ2-5, with D maybe TRBD2 (6 bases). V gave up 6 bases and J gave up 1 base, with 12 bases separating them. The CDR3 length is 14 residues. The germline V gene has CDR1 MNHEY and CDR2 SMNVEV (reference sequence). CDR3 protein: CASRDLEGQETQYF. The CDR3 nucleotides are TGTGCCAGCAGGGATTTGGAGGGCCAAGAGACCCAGTACTTC.

This chain links TRBV7-9 with TRBJ1-1; the D gene is possibly TRBD1 (5 bases). The CDR3 runs to 14 residues. Germline CDR1 and CDR2: SEHNR and FQNEAQ (reference sequence). CDR3 residues: CFSSGGTAYTEAFF. In nucleotides, the CDR3 is TGTTTCAGCAGCGGAGGGACGGCATACACTGAAGCTTTCTTT.

The rearrangement links TRBV5-1 to TRBJ2-7; possibly TRBD1 for D (5 bases). The V and J ends lost 0 bases and 1 base respectively, with 8 bases between them. Germline-derived CDR1 and CDR2 are SGHRS and YFSETQ. This CDR3 region has 14 residues. CDR3 nucleotide sequence: TGCGCCAGCAGCTTGGCCACAGGTTCCTACGAGCAGTACTTC. Translated, it gives CASSLATGSYEQYF. The whole variable domain, filled in from reference TRBV5-1 and TRBJ2-7, reads KAGVTQTPRYLIKTRGQQVTLSCSPISGHRSVSWYQQTPGQGLQFLFEYFSETQRNKGNFPGRFSGRQFSNSRSEMNVSTLELGDSALYLCASSLATGSYEQYFGPGTRLTVT.

This sequence joins TRBV19 and TRBJ2-1; possibly TRBD1 for D (8 bases). This CDR3 region has 15 residues. V lost 4 bases, J lost 6 bases, and 16 bases lay in between. The germline CDR1 and CDR2 sequences are LNHDA and SQIVND (reference sequence). The CDR3 is CASSTRQGRVNEQFF. In DNA, the CDR3 is TGTGCCAGTAGTACCAGACAGGGGAGGGTCAATGAGCAGTTCTTC.

This chain joins TRBV4-2 and TRBJ2-1, with 13 bases matching TRBD2. The V gene's germline CDR1 is LGHNA and CDR2 YNFKEQ. V was pared by 3 bases and J by 2 bases, with 4 bases of the junction left unmatched. This CDR3 region has 17 residues. This chain's CDR3 is CASSHSLAGGTYNEQFF. CDR3 DNA sequence: TGTGCCAGCAGCCACTCACTAGCGGGAGGGACCTACAATGAGCAGTTCTTC.

DNA for the CDR3: TGTGCCAGCACCGATAGTCGGACTGAAGCTTTCTTT. Translating gives CASTDSRTEAFF. The chain is built from TRBV6-1 and TRBJ1-1; the D is unclear. CDR1 MNHNS and CDR2 SASEGT come from the germline V gene. V was shortened by 7 bases and J by 5 bases, with 11 bases between the two germline ends. The CDR3 extends over 12 amino acids.